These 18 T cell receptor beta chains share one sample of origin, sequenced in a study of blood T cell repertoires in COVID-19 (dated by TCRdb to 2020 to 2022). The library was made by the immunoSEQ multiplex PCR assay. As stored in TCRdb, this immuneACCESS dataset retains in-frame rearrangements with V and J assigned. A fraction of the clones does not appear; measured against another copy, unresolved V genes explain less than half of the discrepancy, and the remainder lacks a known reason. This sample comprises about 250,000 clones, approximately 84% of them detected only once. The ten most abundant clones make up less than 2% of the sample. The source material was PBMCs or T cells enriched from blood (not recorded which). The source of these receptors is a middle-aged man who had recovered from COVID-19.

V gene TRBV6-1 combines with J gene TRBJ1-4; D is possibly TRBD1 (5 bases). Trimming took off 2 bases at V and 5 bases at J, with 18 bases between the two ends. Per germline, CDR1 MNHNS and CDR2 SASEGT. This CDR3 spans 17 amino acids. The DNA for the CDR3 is TGTGCCAGCAGTGAATTACTCGGACAAAGCAGCAATGAAAAACTGTTTTTT. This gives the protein CASSELLGQSSNEKLFF.

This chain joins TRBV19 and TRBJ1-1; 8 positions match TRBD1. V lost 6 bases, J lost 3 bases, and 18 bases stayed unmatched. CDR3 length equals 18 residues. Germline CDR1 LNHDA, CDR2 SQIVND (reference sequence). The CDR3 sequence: CASRPLAGGGGEHTEAFF. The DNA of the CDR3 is TGTGCCAGTAGGCCGTTAGCAGGGGGCGGCGGGGAGCACACTGAAGCTTTCTTT.

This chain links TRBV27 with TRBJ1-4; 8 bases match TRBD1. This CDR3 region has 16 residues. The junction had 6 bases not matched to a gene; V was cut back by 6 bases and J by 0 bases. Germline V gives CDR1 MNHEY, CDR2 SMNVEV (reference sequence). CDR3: CASRDRVYATNEKLFF. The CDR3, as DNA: TGTGCCAGCAGGGACAGGGTATATGCAACTAATGAAAAACTGTTTTTT.

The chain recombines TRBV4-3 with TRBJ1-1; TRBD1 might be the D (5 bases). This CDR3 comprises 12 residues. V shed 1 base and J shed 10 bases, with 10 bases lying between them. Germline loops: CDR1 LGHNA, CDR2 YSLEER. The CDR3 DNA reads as TGCGCCAGCAGCCAAGTGCGGGGACGAGCTTTCTTT. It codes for CASSQVRGRAFF.

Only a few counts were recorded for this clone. The CDR3 coding sequence is TGTGCCAGCAGCCAGGTTAGAGGTAATGAGCAGTTCTTC. This codes for CASSQVRGNEQFF. The chain has TRBV14 and TRBJ2-1, with unresolved D. Germline values: CDR1 SGHDN, CDR2 FVKESK. Trimming removed 3 bases at V and 7 bases at J, with 10 bases between. This CDR3 is built from 13 residues.

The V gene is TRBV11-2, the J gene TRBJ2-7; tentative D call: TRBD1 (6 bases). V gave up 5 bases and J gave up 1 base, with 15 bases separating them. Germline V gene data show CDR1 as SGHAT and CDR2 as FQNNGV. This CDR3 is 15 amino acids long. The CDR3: CASSEDRSYSYEQYF. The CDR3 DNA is TGTGCCAGCAGCGAGGACAGATCATATTCCTACGAGCAGTACTTC.

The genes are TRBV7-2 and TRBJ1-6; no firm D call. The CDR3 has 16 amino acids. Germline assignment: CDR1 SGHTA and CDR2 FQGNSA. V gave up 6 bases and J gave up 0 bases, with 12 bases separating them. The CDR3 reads CASRTGSFSYNSPLHF. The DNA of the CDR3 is TGTGCCAGCAGAACGGGGTCATTCTCCTATAATTCACCCCTCCACTTT. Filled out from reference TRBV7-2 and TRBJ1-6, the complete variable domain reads GAGVSQSPSNKVTEKGKDVELRCDPISGHTALYWYRQSLGQGLEFLIYFQGNSAPDKSGLPSDRFSAERTGGSVSTLTIQRTQQEDSAVYLCASRTGSFSYNSPLHFGNGTRLTVT.

The CDR3: CASGLVLPTYEQYF. The DNA of the CDR3 is TGTGCTAGTGGTTTGGTATTACCTACCTACGAGCAGTACTTC. The chain employs TRBV12-5 and TRBJ2-7; D is undetermined. The CDR3 loop spans 14 amino acids. From germline, CDR1 is LGHNT and CDR2 FRNRAP. V lost 0 bases to trimming and J lost 2 bases, with 8 bases between them.

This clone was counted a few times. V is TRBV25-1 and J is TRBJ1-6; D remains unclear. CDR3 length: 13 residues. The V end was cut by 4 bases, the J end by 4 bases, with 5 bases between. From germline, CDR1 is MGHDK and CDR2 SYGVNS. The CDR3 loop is CASSGHYNSPLHF. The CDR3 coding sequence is TGTGCCAGCAGTGGGCATTATAATTCACCCCTCCACTTT.

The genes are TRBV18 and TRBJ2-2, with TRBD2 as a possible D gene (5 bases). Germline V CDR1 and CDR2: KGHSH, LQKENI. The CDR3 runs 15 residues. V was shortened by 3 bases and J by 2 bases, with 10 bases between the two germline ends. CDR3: CASSPSGENTGELFF. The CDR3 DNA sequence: TGTGCCAGCTCACCGTCCGGGGAAAACACCGGGGAGCTGTTTTTT.

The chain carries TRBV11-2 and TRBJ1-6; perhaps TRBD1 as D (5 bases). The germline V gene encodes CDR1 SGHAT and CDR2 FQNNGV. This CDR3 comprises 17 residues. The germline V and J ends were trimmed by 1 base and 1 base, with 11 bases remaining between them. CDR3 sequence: CASSLGGTGSYNSPLHF. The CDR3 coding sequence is TGTGCCAGCAGCTTAGGCGGGACGGGGTCCTATAATTCACCCCTCCACTTT.

For the CDR3, the DNA is TGTGCCAGCAGCTTAGTAGCACGCGGGGATAACTATGGCTACACCTTC. As protein: CASSLVARGDNYGYTF. This rearrangement joins TRBV11-2 to TRBJ1-2; the D is unclear. Trimming cost V 1 base and J 1 base, with 13 bases left between them. The CDR3 runs 16 residues. Germline values: CDR1 SGHAT, CDR2 FQNNGV.

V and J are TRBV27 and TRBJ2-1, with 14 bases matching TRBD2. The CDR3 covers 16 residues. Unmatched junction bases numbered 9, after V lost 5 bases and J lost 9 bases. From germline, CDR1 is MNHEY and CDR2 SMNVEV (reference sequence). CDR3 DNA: TGTGCCAGCAGTCCGATGGGACTAGCGGGAGACGCTGAGCAGTTCTTC. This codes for CASSPMGLAGDAEQFF.

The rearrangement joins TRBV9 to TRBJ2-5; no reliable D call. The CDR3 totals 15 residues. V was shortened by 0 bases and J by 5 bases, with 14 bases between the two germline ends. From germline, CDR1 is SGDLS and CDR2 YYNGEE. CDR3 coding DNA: TGTGCCAGCAGCGTAGAACGACTCCCTTCGGAGACCCAGTACTTC. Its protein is CASSVERLPSETQYF.

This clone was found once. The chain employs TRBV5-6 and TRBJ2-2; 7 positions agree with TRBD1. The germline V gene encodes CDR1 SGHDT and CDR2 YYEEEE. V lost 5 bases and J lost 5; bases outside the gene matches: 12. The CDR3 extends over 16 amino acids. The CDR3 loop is CASSYGQDKRTGELFF. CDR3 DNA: TGTGCCAGCAGTTATGGACAGGATAAGAGGACCGGGGAGCTGTTTTTT.

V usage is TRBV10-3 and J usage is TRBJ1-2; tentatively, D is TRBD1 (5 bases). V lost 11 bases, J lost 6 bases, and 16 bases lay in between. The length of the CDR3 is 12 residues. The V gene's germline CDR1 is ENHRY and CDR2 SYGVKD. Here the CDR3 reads CAARTGGDGYTF. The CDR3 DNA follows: TGTGCCGCAAGGACGGGGGGGGATGGCTACACCTTC.

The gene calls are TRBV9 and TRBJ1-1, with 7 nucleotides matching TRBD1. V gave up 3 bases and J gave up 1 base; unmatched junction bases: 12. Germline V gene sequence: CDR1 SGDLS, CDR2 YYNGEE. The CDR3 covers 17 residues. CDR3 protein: CASSGNSPGQTNTEAFF. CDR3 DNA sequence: TGTGCCAGCAGCGGGAATTCCCCGGGACAGACGAACACTGAAGCTTTCTTT.

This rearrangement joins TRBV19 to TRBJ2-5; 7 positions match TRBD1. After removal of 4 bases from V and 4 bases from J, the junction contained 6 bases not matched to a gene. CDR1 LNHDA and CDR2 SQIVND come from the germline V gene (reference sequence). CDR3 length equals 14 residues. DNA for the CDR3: TGTGCCAGTAGTAATTCCTGGACAGGAGAGACCCAGTACTTC. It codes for CASSNSWTGETQYF.